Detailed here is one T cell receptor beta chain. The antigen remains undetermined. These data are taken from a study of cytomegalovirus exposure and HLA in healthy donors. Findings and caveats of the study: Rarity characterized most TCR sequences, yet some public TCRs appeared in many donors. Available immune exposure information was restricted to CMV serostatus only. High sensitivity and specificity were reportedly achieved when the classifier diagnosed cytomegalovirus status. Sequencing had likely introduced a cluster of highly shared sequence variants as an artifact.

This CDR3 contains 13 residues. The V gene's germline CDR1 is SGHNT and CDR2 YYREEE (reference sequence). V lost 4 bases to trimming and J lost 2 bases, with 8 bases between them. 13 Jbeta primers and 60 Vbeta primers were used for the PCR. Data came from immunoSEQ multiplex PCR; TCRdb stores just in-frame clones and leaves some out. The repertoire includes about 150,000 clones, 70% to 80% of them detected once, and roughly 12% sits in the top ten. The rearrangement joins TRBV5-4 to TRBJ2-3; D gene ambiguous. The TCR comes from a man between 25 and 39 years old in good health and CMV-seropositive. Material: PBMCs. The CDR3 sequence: CASSPQATDTQYF. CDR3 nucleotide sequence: TGTGCCAGCAGCCCTCAGGCCACAGATACGCAGTATTTT.